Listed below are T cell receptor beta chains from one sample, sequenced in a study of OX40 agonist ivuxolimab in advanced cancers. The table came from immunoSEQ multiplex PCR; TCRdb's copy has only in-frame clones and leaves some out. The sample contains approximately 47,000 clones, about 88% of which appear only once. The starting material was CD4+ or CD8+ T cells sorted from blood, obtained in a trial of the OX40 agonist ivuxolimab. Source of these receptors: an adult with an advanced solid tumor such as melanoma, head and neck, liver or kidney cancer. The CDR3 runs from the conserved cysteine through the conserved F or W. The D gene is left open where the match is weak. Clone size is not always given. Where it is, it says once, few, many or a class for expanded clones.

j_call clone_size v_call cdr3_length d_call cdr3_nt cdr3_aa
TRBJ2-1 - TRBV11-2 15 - TGTGCCAGCAGTCGGACTCAAAGCTCCTACAATGAGCAGTTCTTC CASSRTQSSYNEQFF
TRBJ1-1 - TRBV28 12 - TGTGCCAGCTGGTCAGGGGAGACTGAAGCTTTCTTT CASWSGETEAFF
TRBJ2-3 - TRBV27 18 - TGTGCCAGCAGACCTAGGACCGGTCTGCCTACTAGCACAGATACGCAGTATTTT CASRPRTGLPTSTDTQYF
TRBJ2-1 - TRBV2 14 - TGTGCCAGCAGTCGCGAGAGCTCCTACAATGAGCAGTTCTTC CASSRESSYNEQFF
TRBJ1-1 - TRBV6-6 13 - TGTGCCAGCACCCTCACCGCGAACACTGAAGCTTTCTTT CASTLTANTEAFF
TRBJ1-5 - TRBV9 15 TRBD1 TGTGCCAGCAGCGTAGCCGGGACAGCCAATCAGCCCCAGCATTTT CASSVAGTANQPQHF
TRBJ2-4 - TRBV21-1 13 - TGTGCCAGCAGCAAAGCGGACAAAAACATTCAGTACTTC CASSKADKNIQYF
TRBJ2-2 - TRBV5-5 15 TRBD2 TGTGCCAGCAGCTCGCTAGCGGGAGGGACCGGGGAGCTGTTTTTT CASSSLAGGTGELFF
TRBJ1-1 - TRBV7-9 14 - TGTGCCAGCAGCCCCTTTACAGAGAACACTGAAGCTTTCTTT CASSPFTENTEAFF
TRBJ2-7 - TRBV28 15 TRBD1 TGTGCCAGCAGCTCAAACGGACAGGGCTCCTACGAGCAGTACTTC CASSSNGQGSYEQYF
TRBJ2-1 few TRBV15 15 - TGTGCCACCAGCAGAGAAATTGGGGTTTACAATGAGCAGTTCTTC CATSREIGVYNEQFF
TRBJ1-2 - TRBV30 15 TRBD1 TGTGCCTGGAGGCCTGGGACAGCGGGAGCCTATGGCTACACCTTC CAWRPGTAGAYGYTF
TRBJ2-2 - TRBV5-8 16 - TGTGCCAGCAGCCTTGGACAGCCCCGGTGGACCGGGGAGCTGTTTTTT CASSLGQPRWTGELFF
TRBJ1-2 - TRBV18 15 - TGTGCCAGCTCAAGAGAGGAATACCTTAACTATGGCTACACCTTC CASSREEYLNYGYTF
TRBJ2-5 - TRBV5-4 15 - TGTGCCAGCAGCTTGTTTAGCGGCACTGCAGAGACCCGGTACTTC CASSLFSGTAETRYF
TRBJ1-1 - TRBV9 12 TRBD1 TGTGCCAGCAGCGTAGAGAGGGGGCAAGCTTTCTTT CASSVERGQAFF
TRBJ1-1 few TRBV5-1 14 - TGCGCCAGCAGTTCCCGGGGGTCGGACACTGAAGCTTTCTTT CASSSRGSDTEAFF
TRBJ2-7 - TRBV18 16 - TGTGCCAGCTCACGAGGGACGGCCACCGGCTCCTACGAGCAGTACTTC CASSRGTATGSYEQYF
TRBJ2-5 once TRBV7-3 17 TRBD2 TGTGCCAGCAGTACTAGCGGGAGGGCCGGTGGGCAAGAGACCCAGTACTTC CASSTSGRAGGQETQYF
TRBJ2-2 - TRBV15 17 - TGTGCCACCAGCAGGTCGAGAGCGGAACCTAACACCGGGGAGCTGTTTTTT CATSRSRAEPNTGELFF
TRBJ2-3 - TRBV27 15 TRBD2 TGTGCCAGCATCCTACGCCTAGCGGGCACAGATACGCAGTATTTT CASILRLAGTDTQYF
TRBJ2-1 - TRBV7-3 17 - TGTGCCAGCAGCTTCACCATTTCCGGACTCTTGTACAATGAGCAGTTCTTC CASSFTISGLLYNEQFF
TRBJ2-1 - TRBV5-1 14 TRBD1 TGCGCCAGCTCCTTCGGACAGGGTTACAATGAGCAGTTCTTC CASSFGQGYNEQFF
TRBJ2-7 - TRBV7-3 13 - TGTGCCAGCAGCCCCTCTCTTATAGCGGAGCAGTACTTC CASSPSLIAEQYF
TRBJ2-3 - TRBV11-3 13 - TGTGCCAGCAGCTTAGTGCAGGGGACGACGCAGTATTTT CASSLVQGTTQYF
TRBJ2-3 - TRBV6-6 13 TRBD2 TGTGCCACCGCTGGCCCGGGGGGAGATACGCAGTATTTT CATAGPGGDTQYF
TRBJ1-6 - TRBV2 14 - TGTGCCAGCAGTGTCGAGGGAACAGATTCACCCCTCCACTTT CASSVEGTDSPLHF
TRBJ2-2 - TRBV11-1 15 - TGTGCCAGCAGCTTAGATTCGGGGACGGGCGGGGAGCTGTTTTTT CASSLDSGTGGELFF